The 3 T cell receptor beta chains below all came from one sample that was sequenced in a study of cytotoxic CD8 clonotypes in ibrutinib-treated CLL (dated by TCRdb to 2020 to 2022). Library creation used the immunoSEQ multiplex PCR assay. This is the immuneACCESS table as TCRdb keeps it, with only in-frame sequences that have V and J called. A part of the clones is gone; compared with another copy, unresolved V genes explain less than half, and the rest is unexplained. The sample table records 30,000 to 40,000 clones; roughly two thirds of these occur just once. The biggest ten clones account for roughly a sixth of the sample. According to the study, the label for this sample's time point signals: progressive disease on ibrutinib. Sequencing used PBMCs, obtained at disease progression, from a patient treated with ibrutinib. The receptors stem from a human donor with chronic lymphocytic leukemia.

The chain uses TRBV10-3 and TRBJ1-4; 10 bases are shared with TRBD1. The CDR3 extends over 16 amino acids. Per the germline V gene, CDR1 is ENHRY and CDR2 is SYGVKD. The junction had 5 bases not matched to a gene; V was cut back by 0 bases and J by 7 bases. CDR3 amino acids: CAISESRGQGGEKLFF. The CDR3 DNA is TGTGCCATCAGTGAGTCGAGAGGACAGGGGGGTGAAAAACTGTTTTTT.

The gene calls are TRBV7-9 and TRBJ1-1, with a weak D call TRBD1 (6 bases). V was shortened by 5 bases and J by 4 bases, with 14 bases between the two germline ends. Germline assignment: CDR1 SEHNR and CDR2 FQNEAQ (reference sequence). The CDR3 is 14 amino acids. The CDR3 here is CASSTNRGGTEAFF. Here the CDR3 DNA reads TGTGCCAGCAGCACTAATAGGGGGGGCACTGAAGCTTTCTTT. Full variable domain (outside the CDR3, taken from reference TRBV7-9 and TRBJ1-1): DTGVSQNPRHKITKRGQNVTFRCDPISEHNRLYWYRQTLGQGPEFLTYFQNEAQLEKSRLLSDRFSAERPKGSFSTLEIQRTEQGDSAMYLCASSTNRGGTEAFFGQGTRLTVV.

The genes are TRBV5-1 and TRBJ2-7; possibly TRBD2 for D (6 bases). The CDR3 runs to 14 residues. CDR1 and CDR2 (germline): SGHRS, YFSETQ. V was trimmed by 0 bases and J by 0 bases, leaving 7 bases between them. The CDR3 loop is CASSLGGGSYEQYF. As DNA, the CDR3 is TGCGCCAGCAGCTTGGGGGGAGGCTCCTACGAGCAGTACTTC. Full variable domain (missing parts from reference TRBV5-1 and TRBJ2-7): KAGVTQTPRYLIKTRGQQVTLSCSPISGHRSVSWYQQTPGQGLQFLFEYFSETQRNKGNFPGRFSGRQFSNSRSEMNVSTLELGDSALYLCASSLGGGSYEQYFGPGTRLTVT.